The present T cell receptor (beta chain) was sequenced within a study of CXCR3 chemokines and chemotherapy response in bladder cancer (dated by TCRdb to between 2021 and 2023). In the study overall: The study tested whether activity of the CXCR3 chemokine system within human bladder cancer tumors predicted response to chemotherapy.

From the cysteine through the phenylalanine, the CDR3 covers 11 amino acids. Only the CDR3 part of the read is kept: 33 bases, read in frame from the first base. V and J lose 2 bases and 8 bases, and a span of 6 bases separates them. CDR1 MNHEY and CDR2 SVGEGT are derived from the germline V gene. Library method: PCR. The sequencing machine was an Illumina HiSeq 2500. The raw public data were reprocessed by TCRdb itself: fastp quality trimming at Q25, MiXCR clonotype calling, in-frame beta chains only. Each CDR3 protein appears once, grouped with its most common genes and DNA. Here the sample has around 1,000 distinct CDR3 sequences; 15% to 20% occur a single time. Just under 20% of the sample is taken by the ten largest. This clonotype is termed large (0.1 to 1%). The clone's antigen remains unknown. No per-base quality is available; no much larger clone lies one base away.

Sampling was carried out from a patient whose treatment included neoadjuvant chemotherapy. The sequence links TRBV6-2 or TRBV6-3 to TRBJ1-2; possibly the D gene is TRBD1, per 5 matching bases. The sequence derives from a human donor with bladder cancer that responded to neoadjuvant chemotherapy. The DNA reads TGTGCCAGCAGTTACGGGGGAGGCTACACCTTC. Its product reads: CASSYGGGYTF.